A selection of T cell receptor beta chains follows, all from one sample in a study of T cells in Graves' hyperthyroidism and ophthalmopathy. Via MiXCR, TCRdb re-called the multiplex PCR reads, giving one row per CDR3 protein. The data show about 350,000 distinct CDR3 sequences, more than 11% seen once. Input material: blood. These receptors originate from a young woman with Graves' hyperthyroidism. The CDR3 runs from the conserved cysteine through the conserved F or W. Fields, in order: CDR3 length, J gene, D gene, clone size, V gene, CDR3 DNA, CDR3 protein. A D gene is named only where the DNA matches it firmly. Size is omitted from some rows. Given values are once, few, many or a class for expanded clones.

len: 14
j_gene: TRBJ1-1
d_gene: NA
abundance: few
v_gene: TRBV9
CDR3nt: TGTGCCAGCAGCGATACCGGCAGGGGCACTGAAGCTTTCTTT
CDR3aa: CASSDTGRGTEAFF

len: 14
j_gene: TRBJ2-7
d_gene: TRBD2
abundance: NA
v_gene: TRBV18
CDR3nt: TGTGCCAGCTCACTCACCGGGACTAGGAACGAGCAGTACTTC
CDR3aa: CASSLTGTRNEQYF

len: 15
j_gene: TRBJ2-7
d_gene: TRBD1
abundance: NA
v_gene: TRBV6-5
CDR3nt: TGTGCCAGCAGTTCTCCCGGACAGGGTTCCTACGAGCAGTACTTC
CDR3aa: CASSSPGQGSYEQYF

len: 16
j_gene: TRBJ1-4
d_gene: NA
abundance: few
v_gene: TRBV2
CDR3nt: TGTGCCAGCAGTGAAGCCTATATCGGGAACAATGAAAAACTGTTTTTT
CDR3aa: CASSEAYIGNNEKLFF

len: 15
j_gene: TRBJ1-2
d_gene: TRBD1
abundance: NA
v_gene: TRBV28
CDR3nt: TGTGCCAGCAGTTTTGGGACAGGAACGTTCTATGGCTACACCTTC
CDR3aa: CASSFGTGTFYGYTF

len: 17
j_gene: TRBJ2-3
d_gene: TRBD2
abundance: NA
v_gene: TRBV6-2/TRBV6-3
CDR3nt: TGTGCCAGCAACTCCGAGGGACTAGCGCCTGGGGCAGATACGCAGTATTTT
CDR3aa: CASNSEGLAPGADTQYF

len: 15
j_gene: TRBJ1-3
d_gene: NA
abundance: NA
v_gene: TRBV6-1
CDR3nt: TGTGCCAGCAGTGAAGCTCAGGACTCTGGAAACACCATATATTTT
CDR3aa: CASSEAQDSGNTIYF

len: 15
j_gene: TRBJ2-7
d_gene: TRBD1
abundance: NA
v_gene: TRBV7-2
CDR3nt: TGTGCCAGCAGCTTAGTCGAGGGGGCCGTTTACGAGCAGTACTTC
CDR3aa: CASSLVEGAVYEQYF

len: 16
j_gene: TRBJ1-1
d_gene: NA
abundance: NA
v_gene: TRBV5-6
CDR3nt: TGTGCCAGCAGCCTTGTCGAGCTTCACATGAACACTGAAGCTTTCTTT
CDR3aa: CASSLVELHMNTEAFF

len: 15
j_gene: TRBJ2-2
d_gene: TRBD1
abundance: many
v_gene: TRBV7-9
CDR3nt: TGTGCCAGCAGTTCGGGACAGGCTCCGCCCGGGGAGCTGTTTTTT
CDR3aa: CASSSGQAPPGELFF

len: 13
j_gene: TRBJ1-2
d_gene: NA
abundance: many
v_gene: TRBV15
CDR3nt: TGTGCCACCAGCGCTCAGGGGAACTATGGCTACACCTTC
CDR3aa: CATSAQGNYGYTF

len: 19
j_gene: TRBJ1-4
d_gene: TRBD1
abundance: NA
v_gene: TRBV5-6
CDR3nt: TGTGCCAGCAGCTCCCCGGGACAGGGGATTTCGGGGGGCTCTGAAAAACTGTTTTTT
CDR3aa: CASSSPGQGISGGSEKLFF

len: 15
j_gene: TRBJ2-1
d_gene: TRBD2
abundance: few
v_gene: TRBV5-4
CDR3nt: TGTGCCAGCAGCTTCGGACTAGACGCCTACAATGAGCAGTTCTTC
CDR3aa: CASSFGLDAYNEQFF

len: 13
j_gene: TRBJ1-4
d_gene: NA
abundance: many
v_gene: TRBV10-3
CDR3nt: TGTGCCATCAGTGAGGTGATCCGCGAAAAACTGTTTTTT
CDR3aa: CAISEVIREKLFF

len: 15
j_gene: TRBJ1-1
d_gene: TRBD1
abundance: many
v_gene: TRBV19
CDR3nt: TGTGCCAGTAACAGGGGGGGGACAGAGTACACTGAAGCTTTCTTT
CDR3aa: CASNRGGTEYTEAFF

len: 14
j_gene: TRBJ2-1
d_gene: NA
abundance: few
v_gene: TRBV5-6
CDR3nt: TGTGCCAGCAGCCACTGGAGGCCTGAGAATGAGCAGTTCTTC
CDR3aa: CASSHWRPENEQFF

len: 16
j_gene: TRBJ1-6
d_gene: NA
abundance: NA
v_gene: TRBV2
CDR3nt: TGTGCCAGCAGTGGAGGGGCACGCTCTAATAATTCACCCCTCCACTTT
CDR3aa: CASSGGARSNNSPLHF

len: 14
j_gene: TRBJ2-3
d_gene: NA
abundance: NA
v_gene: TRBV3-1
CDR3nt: TGTGCCAGCAGCCAAGATGCAGCGAGAGATACGCAGTATTTT
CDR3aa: CASSQDAARDTQYF

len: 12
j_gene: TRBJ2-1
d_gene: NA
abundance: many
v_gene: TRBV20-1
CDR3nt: TGCAGTACAGCGGCCGAGGGGTATGAGCAGTTCTTC
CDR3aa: CSTAAEGYEQFF

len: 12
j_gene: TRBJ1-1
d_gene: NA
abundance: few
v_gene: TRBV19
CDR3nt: TGTGCCAGTAGTTGGGGGGCCACTGAAGCTTTCTTT
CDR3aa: CASSWGATEAFF

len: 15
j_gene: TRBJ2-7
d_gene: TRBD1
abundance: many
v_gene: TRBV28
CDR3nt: TGTGCCAGCAGTTTAAACGGACAGGGAAACTACGAGCAGTACTTC
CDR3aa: CASSLNGQGNYEQYF

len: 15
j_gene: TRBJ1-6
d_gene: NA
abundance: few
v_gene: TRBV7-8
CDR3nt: TGTGCCAGCCGGAAGGCGACAGGCCCTAATTCACCCCTCCACTTT
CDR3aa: CASRKATGPNSPLHF

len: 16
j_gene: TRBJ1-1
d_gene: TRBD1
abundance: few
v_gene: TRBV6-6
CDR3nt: TGTGCCAGCAGTTACTTCTCGGGGACAGGGAACACTGAAGCTTTCTTT
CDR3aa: CASSYFSGTGNTEAFF

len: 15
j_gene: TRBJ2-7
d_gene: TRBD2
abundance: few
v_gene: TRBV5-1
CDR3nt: TGCGCCAGCAGCTTGGTAGCGGGACGTGTAGGCGAGCAGTACTTC
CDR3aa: CASSLVAGRVGEQYF

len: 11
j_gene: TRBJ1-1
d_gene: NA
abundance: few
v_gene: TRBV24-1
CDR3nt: TGTGCCACCCGCGGGCCCACTGAAGCTTTCTTT
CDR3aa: CATRGPTEAFF

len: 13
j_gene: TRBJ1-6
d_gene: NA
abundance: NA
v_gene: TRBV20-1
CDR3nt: TGCAGTGCTAGTCCCGGCTCCAATTCACCCCTCCACTTT
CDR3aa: CSASPGSNSPLHF

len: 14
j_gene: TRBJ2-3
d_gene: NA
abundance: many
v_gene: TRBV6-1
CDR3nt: TGTGCCCTTAGAGACCGGGGGGCGAGGAATACGCAGTATTTT
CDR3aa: CALRDRGARNTQYF

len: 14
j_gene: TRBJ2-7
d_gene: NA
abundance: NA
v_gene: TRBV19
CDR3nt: TGTGCCAGTAGCGAGGCTGCCTCGGACTACGAGCAGTACTTC
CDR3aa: CASSEAASDYEQYF

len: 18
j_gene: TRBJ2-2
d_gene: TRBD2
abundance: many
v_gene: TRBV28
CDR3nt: TGTGCCAGCAGTCCGACCCTCCTAAGCGGGAGTTTTTCCGGGGAGCTGTTTTTT
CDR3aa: CASSPTLLSGSFSGELFF

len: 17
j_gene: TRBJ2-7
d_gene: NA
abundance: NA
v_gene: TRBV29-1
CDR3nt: TGCAGCGTTTCAGCCCACGTCGATCCCGGACCCCTGGGGGAGCAGTACTTC
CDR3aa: CSVSAHVDPGPLGEQYF

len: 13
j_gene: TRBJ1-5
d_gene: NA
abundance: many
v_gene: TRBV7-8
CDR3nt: TGTGCCAGCAGCTTGGCAACGGACCAGCCCCAGCATTTT
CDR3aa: CASSLATDQPQHF

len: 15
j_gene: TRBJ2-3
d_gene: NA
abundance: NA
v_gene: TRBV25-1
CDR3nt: TGTGCCAGCAAGGGACCGGGACATAGCACAGATACGCAGTATTTT
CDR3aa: CASKGPGHSTDTQYF

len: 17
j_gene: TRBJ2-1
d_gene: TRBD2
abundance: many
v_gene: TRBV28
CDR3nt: TGTGCCAGCAGTCCCAGACTAGCGGGAGTGGGGTCGAATGAGCAGTTCTTC
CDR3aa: CASSPRLAGVGSNEQFF

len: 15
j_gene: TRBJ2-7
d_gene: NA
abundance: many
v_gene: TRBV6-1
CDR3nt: TGTGCCAGCAGTTACCCTCTTGGGCCCTCCTACGAGCAGTACTTC
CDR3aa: CASSYPLGPSYEQYF

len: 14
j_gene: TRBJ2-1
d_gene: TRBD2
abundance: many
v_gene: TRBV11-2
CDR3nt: TGTGCCAGCACGGGGACTAGCTCCTACAATGAGCAGTTCTTC
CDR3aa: CASTGTSSYNEQFF

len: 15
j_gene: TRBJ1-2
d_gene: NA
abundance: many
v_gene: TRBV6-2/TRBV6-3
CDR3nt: TGTGCCAGCAGTTACCAGACAACTTTTCACCGTGGCTACACCTTC
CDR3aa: CASSYQTTFHRGYTF

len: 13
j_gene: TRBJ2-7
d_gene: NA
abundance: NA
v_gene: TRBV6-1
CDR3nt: TGTGCCAGCAGTGAAACCCCCGTTTACGAGCAGTACTTC
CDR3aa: CASSETPVYEQYF

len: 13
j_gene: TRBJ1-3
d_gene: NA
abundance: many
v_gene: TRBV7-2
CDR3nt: TGTGCCAGCAGCTTAGCGTCCAGGGCCACCATATATTTT
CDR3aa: CASSLASRATIYF

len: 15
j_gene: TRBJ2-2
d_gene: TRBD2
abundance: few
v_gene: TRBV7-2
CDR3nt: TGTGCCAGCAGCTTAGGGGCTAGCGGGAGCGGGGAGCTGTTTTTT
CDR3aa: CASSLGASGSGELFF

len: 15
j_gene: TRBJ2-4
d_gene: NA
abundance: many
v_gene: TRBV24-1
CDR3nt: TGTGCCACCAGTGATTTGCCACGGACGGAATCTATTCAGTACTTC
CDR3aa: CATSDLPRTESIQYF

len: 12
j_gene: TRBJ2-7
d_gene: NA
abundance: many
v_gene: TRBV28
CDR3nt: TGTGCCAGCCAGCTAGATCCCTACGAGCAGTACTTC
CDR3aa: CASQLDPYEQYF